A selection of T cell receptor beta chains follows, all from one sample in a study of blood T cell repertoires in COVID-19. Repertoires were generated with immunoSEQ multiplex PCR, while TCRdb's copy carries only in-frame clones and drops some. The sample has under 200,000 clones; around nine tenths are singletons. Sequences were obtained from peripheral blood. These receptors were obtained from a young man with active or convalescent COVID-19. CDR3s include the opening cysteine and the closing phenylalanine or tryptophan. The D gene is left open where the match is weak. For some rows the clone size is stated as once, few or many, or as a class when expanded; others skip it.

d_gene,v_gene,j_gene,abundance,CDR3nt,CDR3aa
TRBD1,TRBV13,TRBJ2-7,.,TGTGCCAGCAGCCAGGGGGAGCGGACCTACGAGCAGTACTTC,CASSQGERTYEQYF
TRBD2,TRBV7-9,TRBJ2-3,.,TGTGCCAGCAGCTTAGACCCTAGCGGGAGAGCTAGCACAGATACGCAGTATTTT,CASSLDPSGRASTDTQYF
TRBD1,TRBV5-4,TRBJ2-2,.,TGTGCCAGCAGCTTGAAGGGGGCCGTCACCGGGGAGCTGTTTTTT,CASSLKGAVTGELFF
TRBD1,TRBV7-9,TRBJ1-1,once,TGTGCCAGCAGCTTAGCCCGGGACAGGGAAGCTTTCTTT,CASSLARDREAFF
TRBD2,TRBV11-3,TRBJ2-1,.,TGTGCCAGCAGCTTAGGACTAGCGGGTTGGAATGAGCAGTTCTTC,CASSLGLAGWNEQFF
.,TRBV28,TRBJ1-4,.,TGTGCCAGCTCGGGGGGAGGTTCTAATGAAAAACTGTTTTTT,CASSGGGSNEKLFF
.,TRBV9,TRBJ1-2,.,TGTGCCAGCAGCGTAGGGGCCAGCCAAGCCTTCTATGGCTACACCTTC,CASSVGASQAFYGYTF
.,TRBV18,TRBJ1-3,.,TGTGCCAGCTCACCCCCCGGACAGAGGTCGAGGAACACCATATATTTT,CASSPPGQRSRNTIYF
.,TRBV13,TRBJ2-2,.,TGTGCCAGCAGCGGAGGGGACGGACTAAACACCGGGGAGCTGTTTTTT,CASSGGDGLNTGELFF
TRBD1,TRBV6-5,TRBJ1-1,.,TGTGCCAGCAGTAGAGGACAGGTTATGAACACTGAAGCTTTCTTT,CASSRGQVMNTEAFF
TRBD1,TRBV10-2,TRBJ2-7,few,TGCGCCAGCAGTGTCGCCGGGACAGGGTTTGAGCAGTACTTC,CASSVAGTGFEQYF
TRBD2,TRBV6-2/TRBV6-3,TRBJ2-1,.,TGTGCCAGCAGTTTAAGCGGGAGTCGCAATGAGCAGTTCTTC,CASSLSGSRNEQFF
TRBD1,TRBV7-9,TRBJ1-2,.,TGTGCCAGCAGCAAGGGACAGGGGGAGGCCTATGGCTACACCTTC,CASSKGQGEAYGYTF
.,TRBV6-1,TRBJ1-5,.,TGTGCCAGCAGTGAAAAATCCCCAGGGTCGGTCCTTTATAGCAATCAGCCCCAGCATTTT,CASSEKSPGSVLYSNQPQHF
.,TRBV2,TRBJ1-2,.,TGTGCCTCACCTCGGGACATTACCGGCCTTGGCTACACCTTC,CASPRDITGLGYTF
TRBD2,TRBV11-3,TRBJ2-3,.,TGTGCCAGCAGCCAGACTAGCGGGAGTATAATTAGTACGCAGTATTTT,CASSQTSGSIISTQYF
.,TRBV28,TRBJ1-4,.,TGTGCCAGCAGTTCAAGGACATCGGTTTCAACTAATGAAAAACTGTTTTTT,CASSSRTSVSTNEKLFF
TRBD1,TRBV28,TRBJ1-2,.,TGTGCCTCCAAGGGGGCGCGATTTGGCTATGGCTACACCTTC,CASKGARFGYGYTF
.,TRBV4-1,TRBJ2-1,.,TGCGCCAGCAGCCAAGATAGGTCAGGGGCGCGGGACAATGAGCAGTTCTTC,CASSQDRSGARDNEQFF
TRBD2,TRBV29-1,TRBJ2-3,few,TGCAGCGTGGAGCGGGGGGGCCGGGGACCCACAGATACGCAGTATTTT,CSVERGGRGPTDTQYF
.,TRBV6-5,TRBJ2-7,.,TGTGCCAGCAGTTACGTGCAGTCCTACGAGCAGTACTTC,CASSYVQSYEQYF
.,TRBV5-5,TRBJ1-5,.,TGTGCCAGCAGCTTGCTATCGAGGAACCAGCCCCAGCATTTT,CASSLLSRNQPQHF